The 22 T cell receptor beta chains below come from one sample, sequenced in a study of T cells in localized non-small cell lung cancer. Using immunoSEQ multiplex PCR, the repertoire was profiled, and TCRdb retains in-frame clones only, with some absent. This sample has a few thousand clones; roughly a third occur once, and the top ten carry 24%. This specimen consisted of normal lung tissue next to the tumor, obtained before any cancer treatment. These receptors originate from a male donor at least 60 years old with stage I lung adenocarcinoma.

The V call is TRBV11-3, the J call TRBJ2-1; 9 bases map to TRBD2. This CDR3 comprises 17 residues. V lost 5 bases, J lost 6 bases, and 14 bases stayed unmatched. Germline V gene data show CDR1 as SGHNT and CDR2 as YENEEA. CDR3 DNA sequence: TGTGCCAGCAGCCCCACTAAACGACTAGCGGTCATCAATGAGCAGTTCTTC. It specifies CASSPTKRLAVINEQFF.

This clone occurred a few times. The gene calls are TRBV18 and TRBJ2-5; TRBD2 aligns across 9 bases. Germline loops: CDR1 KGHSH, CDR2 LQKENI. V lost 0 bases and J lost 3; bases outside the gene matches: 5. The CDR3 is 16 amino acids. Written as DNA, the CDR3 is TGTGCCAGCTCACCACCGCGGCTAGCGGGGAAAGAGACCCAGTACTTC. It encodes CASSPPRLAGKETQYF. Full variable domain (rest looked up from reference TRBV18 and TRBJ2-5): NAGVMQNPRHLVRRRGQEARLRCSPMKGHSHVYWYRQLPEEGLKFMVYLQKENIIDESGMPKERFSAEFPKEGPSILRIQQVVRGDSAAYFCASSPPRLAGKETQYFGPGTRLLVL.

The CDR3 nucleotides read TGTGCCAGCGTACGGACTAGCGGTTACAATGAGCAGTTCTTC. Its protein product is CASVRTSGYNEQFF. The chain combines TRBV6-8 with TRBJ2-1; 10 bases match TRBD2. Trimming at V came to 8 bases and at J to 4 bases, leaving 5 bases not matched to a gene. Looked up from germline, CDR1 is MNHGY and CDR2 is SAAAGT. The CDR3 spans 14 residues.

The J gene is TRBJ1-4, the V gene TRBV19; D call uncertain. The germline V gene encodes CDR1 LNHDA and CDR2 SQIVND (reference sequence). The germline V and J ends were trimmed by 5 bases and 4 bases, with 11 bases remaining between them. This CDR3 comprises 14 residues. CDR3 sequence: CASSEREGNEKLFF. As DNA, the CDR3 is TGTGCCAGTAGTGAACGGGAGGGTAATGAAAAACTGTTTTTT.

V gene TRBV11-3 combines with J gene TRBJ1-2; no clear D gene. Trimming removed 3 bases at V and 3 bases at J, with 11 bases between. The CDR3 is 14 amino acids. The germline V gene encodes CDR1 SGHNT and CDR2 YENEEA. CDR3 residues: CASSLETWDYGYTF. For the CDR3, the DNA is TGTGCCAGCAGCTTGGAAACATGGGACTATGGCTACACCTTC.

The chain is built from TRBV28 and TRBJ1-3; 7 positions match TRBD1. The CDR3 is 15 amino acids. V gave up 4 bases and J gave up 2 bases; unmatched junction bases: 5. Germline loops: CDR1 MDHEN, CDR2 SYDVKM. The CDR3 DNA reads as TGTGCCAGCAGTTCACAGGGGTTTACTGGAAACACCATATATTTT. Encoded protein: CASSSQGFTGNTIYF.

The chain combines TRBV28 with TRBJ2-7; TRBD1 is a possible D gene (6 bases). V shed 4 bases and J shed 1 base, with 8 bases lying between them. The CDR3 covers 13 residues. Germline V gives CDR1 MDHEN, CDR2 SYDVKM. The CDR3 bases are TGTGCCAGCAGTTCCGGACAGTCCTACGAGCAGTACTTC. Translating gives CASSSGQSYEQYF.

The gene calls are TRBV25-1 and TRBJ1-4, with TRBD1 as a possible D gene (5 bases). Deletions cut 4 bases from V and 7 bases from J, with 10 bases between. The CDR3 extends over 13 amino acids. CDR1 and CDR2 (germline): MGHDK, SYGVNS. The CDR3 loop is CASSGGIGEKLFF. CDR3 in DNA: TGTGCCAGCAGTGGGGGCATCGGTGAAAAACTGTTTTTT.

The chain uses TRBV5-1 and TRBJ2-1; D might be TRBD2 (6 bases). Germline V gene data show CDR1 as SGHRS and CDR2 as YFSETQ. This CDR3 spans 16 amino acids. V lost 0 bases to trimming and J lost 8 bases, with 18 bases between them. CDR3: CASSLVLTQASDEQFF. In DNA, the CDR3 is TGCGCCAGCAGCTTGGTGTTAACCCAGGCTAGCGATGAGCAGTTCTTC. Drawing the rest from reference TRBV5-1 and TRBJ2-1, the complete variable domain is KAGVTQTPRYLIKTRGQQVTLSCSPISGHRSVSWYQQTPGQGLQFLFEYFSETQRNKGNFPGRFSGRQFSNSRSEMNVSTLELGDSALYLCASSLVLTQASDEQFFGPGTRLTVL.

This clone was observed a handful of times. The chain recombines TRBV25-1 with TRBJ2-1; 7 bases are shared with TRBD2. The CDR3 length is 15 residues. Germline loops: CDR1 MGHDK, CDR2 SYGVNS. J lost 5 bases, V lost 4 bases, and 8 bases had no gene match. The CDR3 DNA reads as TGTGCCAGCAGTGGGCCGAGCGGGGCCAACAATGAGCAGTTCTTC. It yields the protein CASSGPSGANNEQFF.

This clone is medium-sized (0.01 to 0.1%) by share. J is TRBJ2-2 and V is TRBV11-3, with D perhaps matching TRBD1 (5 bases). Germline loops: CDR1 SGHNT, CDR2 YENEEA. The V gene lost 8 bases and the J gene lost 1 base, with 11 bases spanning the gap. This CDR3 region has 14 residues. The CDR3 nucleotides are TGTGCCAGCCACAAGGGGCAGAACACCGGGGAGCTGTTTTTT. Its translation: CASHKGQNTGELFF.

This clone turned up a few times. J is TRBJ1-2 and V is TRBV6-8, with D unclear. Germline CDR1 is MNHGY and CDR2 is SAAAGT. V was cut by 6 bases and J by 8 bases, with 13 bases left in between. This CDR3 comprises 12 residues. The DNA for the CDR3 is TGTGCCAGCAGCCCGATCAGCGGGGGCTACACCTTC. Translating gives CASSPISGGYTF.

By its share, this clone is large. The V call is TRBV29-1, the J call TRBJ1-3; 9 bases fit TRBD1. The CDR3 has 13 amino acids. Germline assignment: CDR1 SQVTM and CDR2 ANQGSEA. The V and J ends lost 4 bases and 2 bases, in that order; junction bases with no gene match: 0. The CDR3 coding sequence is TGCAGCGTTGGGGACAGGGCTGGAAACACCATATATTTT. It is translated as CSVGDRAGNTIYF.

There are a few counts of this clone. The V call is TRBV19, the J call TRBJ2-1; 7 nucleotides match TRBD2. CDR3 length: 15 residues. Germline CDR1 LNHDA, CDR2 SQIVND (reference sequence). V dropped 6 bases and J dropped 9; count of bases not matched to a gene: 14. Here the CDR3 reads CASSTIMRLAIEQFF. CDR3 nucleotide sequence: TGTGCCAGTAGCACAATAATGAGACTAGCTATTGAGCAGTTCTTC.

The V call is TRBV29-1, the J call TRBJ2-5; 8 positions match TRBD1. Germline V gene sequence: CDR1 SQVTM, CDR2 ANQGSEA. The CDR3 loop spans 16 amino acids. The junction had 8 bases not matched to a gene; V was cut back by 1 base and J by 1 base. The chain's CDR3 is CSVEGTGTPSQETQYF. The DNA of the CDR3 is TGCAGCGTTGAAGGGACAGGGACACCGTCCCAAGAGACCCAGTACTTC.

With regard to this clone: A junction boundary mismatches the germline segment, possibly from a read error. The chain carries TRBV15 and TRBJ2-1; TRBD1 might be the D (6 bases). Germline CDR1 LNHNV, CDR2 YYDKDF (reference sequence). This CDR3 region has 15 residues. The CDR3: CASSRRMGAYNEQFF. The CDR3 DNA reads TGTGCCAGCAGCCGTCGGATGGGGGCTTACAATGAGCAGTTCTTC.

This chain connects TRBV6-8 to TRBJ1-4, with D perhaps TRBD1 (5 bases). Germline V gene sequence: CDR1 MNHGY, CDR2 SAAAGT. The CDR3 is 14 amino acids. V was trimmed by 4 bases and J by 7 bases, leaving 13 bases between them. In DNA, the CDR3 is TGTGCCAGCAGTTTAAGCCCGGGGGGTGAAAAACTGTTTTTT. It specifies CASSLSPGGEKLFF.

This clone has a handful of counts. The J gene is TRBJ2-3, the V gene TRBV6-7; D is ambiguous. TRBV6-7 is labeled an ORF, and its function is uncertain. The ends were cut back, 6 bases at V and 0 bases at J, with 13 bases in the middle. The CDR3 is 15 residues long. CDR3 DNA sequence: TGTGCCAGCAGGAATAGCCCTACTAGCACAGATACGCAGTATTTT. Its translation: CASRNSPTSTDTQYF.

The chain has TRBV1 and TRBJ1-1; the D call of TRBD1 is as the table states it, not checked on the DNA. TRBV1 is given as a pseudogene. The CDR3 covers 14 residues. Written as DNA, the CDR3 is TGCGCCAGCAGCCAAAGAAGGCAGGGGGCTGAAGCTTTCTTT. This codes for CASSQRRQGAEAFF.

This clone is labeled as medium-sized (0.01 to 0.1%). The CDR3: CASSSYEQGANRQFF. The CDR3 DNA reads TGTGCCAGCAGCTCATACGAACAGGGGGCTAACCGGCAGTTCTTC. The chain joins TRBV11-3 to TRBJ2-1, with 9 bases identical to TRBD1. The CDR3 runs 15 residues. The trim removed 4 bases at V and 12 bases at J, leaving 13 bases unmatched. Germline values: CDR1 SGHNT, CDR2 YENEEA.

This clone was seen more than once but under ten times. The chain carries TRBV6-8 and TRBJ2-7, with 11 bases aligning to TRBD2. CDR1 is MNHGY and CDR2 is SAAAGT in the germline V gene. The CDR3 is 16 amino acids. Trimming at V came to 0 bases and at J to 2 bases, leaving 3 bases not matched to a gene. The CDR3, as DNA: TGTGCCAGCAGTTACTCGATACTAGCGGGAGCCTACGAGCAGTACTTC. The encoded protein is CASSYSILAGAYEQYF.

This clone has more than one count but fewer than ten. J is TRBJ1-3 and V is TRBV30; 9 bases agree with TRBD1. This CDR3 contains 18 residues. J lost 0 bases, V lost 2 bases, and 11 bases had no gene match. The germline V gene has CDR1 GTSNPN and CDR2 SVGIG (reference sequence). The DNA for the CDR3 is TGTGCCTGGAGTCCCGGGGACAGGGACCGATACTCTGGAAACACCATATATTTT. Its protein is CAWSPGDRDRYSGNTIYF.